The TCR beta chain under discussion was sequenced for a study of blood T cell repertoires in COVID-19. On the study more broadly: Sites across the United States, Italy and Spain contributed samples from acute and convalescent COVID-19.

The method was immunoSEQ multiplex PCR; TCRdb's version includes in-frame clones alone and lacks a portion of them. The repertoire consists of roughly 140,000 clones, with around 80% occurring once and the leading ten covering 7.2%. Germline V lookup: CDR1 MNHEY, CDR2 SMNVEV (reference sequence). The CDR3 sequence is 15 residues long. J was trimmed by 3 bases and V by 4 bases; bases with no gene match: 6. The chain uses TRBV27 and TRBJ2-7; 10 bases match TRBD1. The receptor was isolated from a woman aged 50 to 60 in a cohort sampled during active or convalescent COVID-19. The sample consisted of peripheral blood. The CDR3 DNA sequence: TGTGCCAGCAGTTCGCCCGGGACAGGGGACTACGAGCAGTACTTC. The encoded protein is CASSSPGTGDYEQYF.